Sequencing of this TCR beta chain was carried out in a study of human T cells and chemical hapten exposure. Study details: Per-sample variation in TCR yield stemmed mainly from small pooled library volume differences.

Study-level results: Unchanged with DPC sensitization were TCRs above 1 in 1000 frequency.

Total RNA extraction was carried out from unfractionated whole blood. It was the library that attached unique molecular identifiers to individual cDNA molecules. Under the authors' procedure: Samples had a median of around 94,000 TCRs, ranging 23,224 to 690,600. TCRdb itself ran the reads through MiXCR, one entry per CDR3 protein. The V and J calls follow TCRdb's processing rather than the paper's. The sample records about 120,000 distinct CDR3 sequences, approximately 9% being singletons. Germline CDR1 MNHNS, CDR2 SASEGT. Trimming removed 9 bases from V and 0 bases from J; junction bases left unmatched: 6. The CDR3 extends over 16 amino acids. About this clonotype: What it binds is not known.

The source material was whole blood. V usage is TRBV6-1 and J usage is TRBJ2-1; 12 bases agree with TRBD2. The sequence was collected from a human donor in good health. Some clones in this sample may be carry-over from other donors' samples. In nucleotides, the CDR3 is TGTGCCAGTCGGCTAGCGGGGGGGAGCTCCTACAATGAGCAGTTCTTC. The encoded protein is CASRLAGGSSYNEQFF.